This T cell receptor (beta chain) was found in a study of response to subunit inactivated influenza vaccine. Study-level findings and limits: New T cells are recruited in small numbers by each seasonal influenza vaccination, according to the authors' suggestion.

Germline loops: CDR1 SGHAT, CDR2 FQNNGV. CDR3 length: 15 amino acids. Trimming left V 3 bases short and J 4 bases short, with 13 bases between. This clonotype was counted ten times or more. The target antigen is unknown. Each CDR3 protein gets one entry after TCRdb re-called the RT-PCR reads with MiXCR. Here the sample spans more than 450,000 distinct CDR3 sequences, around 8% being singletons. The source is a man between 45 and 75 years old who received an inactivated influenza vaccine. This specimen was PBMCs from blood, taken 23 to 25 months after vaccination. This chain joins TRBV11-2 and TRBJ2-4; TRBD1 is a possible D gene (6 bases). CDR3 loop: CASSFPDRLKNIQYF. The CDR3 nucleotides read TGTGCCAGCAGCTTCCCTGACAGGTTAAAAAACATTCAGTACTTC. Using reference TRBV11-2 and TRBJ2-4 for the parts outside the CDR3, the full variable domain is EAGVAQSPRYKIIEKRQSVAFWCNPISGHATLYWYQQILGQGPKLLIQFQNNGVVDDSQLPKDRFSAERLKGVDSTLKIQPAKLEDSAVYLCASSFPDRLKNIQYFGAGTRLSVL.